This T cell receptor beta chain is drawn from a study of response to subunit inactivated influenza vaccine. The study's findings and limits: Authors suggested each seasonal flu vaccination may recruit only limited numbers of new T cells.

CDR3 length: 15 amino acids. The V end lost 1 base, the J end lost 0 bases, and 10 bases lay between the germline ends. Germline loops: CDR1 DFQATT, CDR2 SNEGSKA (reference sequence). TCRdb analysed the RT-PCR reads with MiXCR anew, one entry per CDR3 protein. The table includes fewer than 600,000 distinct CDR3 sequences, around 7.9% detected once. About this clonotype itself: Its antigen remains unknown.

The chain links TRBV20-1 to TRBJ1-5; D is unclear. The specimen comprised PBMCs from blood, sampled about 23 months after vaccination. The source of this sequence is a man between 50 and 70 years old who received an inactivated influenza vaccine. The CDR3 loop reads CSARVQGNSNQPQHF. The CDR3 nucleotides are TGCAGTGCTAGAGTTCAAGGGAATAGCAATCAGCCCCAGCATTTT.